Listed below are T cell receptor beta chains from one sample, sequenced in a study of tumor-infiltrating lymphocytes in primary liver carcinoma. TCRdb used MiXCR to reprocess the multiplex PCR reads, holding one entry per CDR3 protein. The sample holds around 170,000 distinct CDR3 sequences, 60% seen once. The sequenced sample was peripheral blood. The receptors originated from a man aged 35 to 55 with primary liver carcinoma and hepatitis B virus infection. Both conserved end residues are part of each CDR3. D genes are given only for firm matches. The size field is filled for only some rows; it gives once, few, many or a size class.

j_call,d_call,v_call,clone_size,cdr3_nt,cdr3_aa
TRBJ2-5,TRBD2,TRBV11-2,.,TGTGCCTGTAGCTTAGGCGGGAGGCACGAGACCCAGTACTTC,CACSLGGRHETQYF
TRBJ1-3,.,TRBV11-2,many,TGTGCCAGCAGCGACGGTGGGGTGCTGTCTGGAAACACCATATATTTT,CASSDGGVLSGNTIYF
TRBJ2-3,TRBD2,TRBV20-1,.,TGCAGTGCTTTGACTAGCAGTGGAGCAGATACGCAGTATTTT,CSALTSSGADTQYF
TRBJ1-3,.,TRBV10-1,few,TGTGCCAGCAGTCAATCCCGCGTCGGAAACACCATATATTTT,CASSQSRVGNTIYF
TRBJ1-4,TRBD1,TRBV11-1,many,TGTGCCAGCAGCTTCGAGATTGGGACAGCTGAAAAACTGTTTTTT,CASSFEIGTAEKLFF
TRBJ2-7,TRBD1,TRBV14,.,TGTGCCAGCAGCCAAGAGACCGGGACAGGTTTTGTAGACGAGCAGTACTTC,CASSQETGTGFVDEQYF
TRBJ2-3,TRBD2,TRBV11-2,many,TGTGCCAGCAGCTTCCTAGCGGGCGCAGATACGCAGTATTTT,CASSFLAGADTQYF
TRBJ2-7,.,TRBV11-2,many,TGTGCCAGCAGCTTAGGACAGCCGGGGGCCTACGAGCAGTACTTC,CASSLGQPGAYEQYF
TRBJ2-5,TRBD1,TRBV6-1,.,TGTGCCAGCACCGAGCGACAGGGGGGAGGCGGAGAGACCCAGTACTTC,CASTERQGGGGETQYF
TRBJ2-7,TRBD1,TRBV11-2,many,TGTGCCAGCAGCTTCGGACAGGCGATTTATGAGCAGTACTTC,CASSFGQAIYEQYF
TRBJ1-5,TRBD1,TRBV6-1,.,TGTGCCAGCAGTGTTACGACAGGGGGCAGGCAGCCCCAGCATTTT,CASSVTTGGRQPQHF
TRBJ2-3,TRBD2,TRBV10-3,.,TGTGCCATCAGTGAGTCCCTTGCGGGAGGTAAAGATACGCAGTATTTT,CAISESLAGGKDTQYF
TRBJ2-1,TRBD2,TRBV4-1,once,TGCGCCAGCAGCCGTTCTAGCGGCTCCTACAATGAGCAGTTCTTC,CASSRSSGSYNEQFF
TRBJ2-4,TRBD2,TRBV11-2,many,TGTGCCAGCAGCTTAGGAAAACTAGCGGAGCTAGCCAAAAACATTCAGTACTTC,CASSLGKLAELAKNIQYF
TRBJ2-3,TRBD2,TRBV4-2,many,TGTGCCAGCAGCCAAGGTCCAGCGGGAGATGCAGATACGCAGTATTTT,CASSQGPAGDADTQYF
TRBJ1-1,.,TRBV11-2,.,TGTACCAGCAGCTTAGGTTTATTGAACACTGAAGCTCTCTTT,CTSSLGLLNTEALF
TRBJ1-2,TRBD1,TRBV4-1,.,TGCGCCAGCAGCCAACCGACAGGGGGTTTCTATGGCTACACCTTC,CASSQPTGGFYGYTF
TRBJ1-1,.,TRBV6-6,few,TGTGCCAGCAGTTACCTCGAGGACACTGAAGCTTTCTTT,CASSYLEDTEAFF
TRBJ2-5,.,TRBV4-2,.,TGTGCCAGCAGCCAAGATTTCGTGGGAGCGCAGACCCAGTACTTC,CASSQDFVGAQTQYF
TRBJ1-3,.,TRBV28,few,TGTGCCAGCACCCCCTTTAACTCTGGAAACACCATATATTTT,CASTPFNSGNTIYF
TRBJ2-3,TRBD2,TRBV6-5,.,TGTGCCAGCAGCCAACTAGCGGCCCGGTTGGATACGCAGTATTTT,CASSQLAARLDTQYF
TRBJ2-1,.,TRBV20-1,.,TGCAGTGCTAGAGAGCCCCCTCCCGATGAGCACTTCTTC,CSAREPPPDEHFF
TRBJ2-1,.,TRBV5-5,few,TGTGCCAGCAGCTTGTGGTTTTACAATGAGCAGTTCTTC,CASSLWFYNEQFF
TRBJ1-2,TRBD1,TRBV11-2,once,TGTGTCAGCAGCTTGGGCCAACAGGGGCCCTATGTCTACACCTTC,CVSSLGQQGPYVYTF
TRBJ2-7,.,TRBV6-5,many,TGTGCCAGCAGTTACGGGGAATCCTACGAGCAGTACTTC,CASSYGESYEQYF
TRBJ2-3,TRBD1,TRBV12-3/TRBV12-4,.,TGTGCCAGCGCCGTAAAGACAGGGAGCACAGATACGCAGTATTTT,CASAVKTGSTDTQYF
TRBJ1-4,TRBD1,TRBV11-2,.,TGTGCCAGCAGCTTTGTTTCGCAGGGGGCTCGTAATGAAAAACTGTTTTTT,CASSFVSQGARNEKLFF
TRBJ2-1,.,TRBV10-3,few,TGTGCCATCAGTGAGTCGGGTACTAGCCTCAGCTTCTACAATGAGCAGTTCTTC,CAISESGTSLSFYNEQFF